This T cell receptor beta chain was profiled in a study of beta chain features in type 1 diabetes. Study-wide background: The samples had 90 million to 130 million sorted cells examined in all.

CD4+ naive, central memory, regulatory and stem cell-like memory cells were sorted via CD45RO/CCR7/CD25/CD127/CD95/CD27. Per the germline V gene, CDR1 is LNHNV and CDR2 is YYDKDF (reference sequence). The CDR3 totals 11 residues. V was pared by 0 bases and J by 10 bases, with 6 bases between. All of the isolated RNA was reverse transcribed, so expressed TCRB transcripts were sequenced. Produced via immunoSEQ multiplex PCR; TCRdb's table is partial and in-frame only. The sample yields some 410,000 clones, approximately 10% seen once. The sequencing sample was made of naive CD4+ T cells from blood. This receptor was obtained from a woman aged 18 to 35 in good health. The chain has TRBV15 and TRBJ1-2; no clear D gene. The CDR3 region has the DNA TGTGCCACCAGCAGAGACGGGGACTACACCTTC. As protein: CATSRDGDYTF.